This TCR beta chain comes out of a study of T-cell reconstitution after alpha-beta-depleted transplantation in children. The CDR3 is 12 amino acids. The V end was cut by 6 bases, the J end by 4 bases, with 6 bases between. Germline CDR1 SGHAT, CDR2 FQNNGV. This clonotype came up many times. The TCRbeta library was prepared with unique molecular identifiers. TCRdb itself ran the PCR reads through MiXCR, one entry per CDR3 protein. The sample lists about 200,000 distinct CDR3 sequences; just under 6.5% were seen once. The specimen comprised PBMCs, sampled before TCRalphabeta/CD19-depleted stem cell transplant. This TCR derives from a girl less than two years old with combined immunodeficiency, due to receive a stem cell transplant. The chain joins TRBV11-2 to TRBJ1-4; D gene ambiguous. In nucleotides, the CDR3 is TGTGCCAGCAGGGGAGTTAATGAAAAACTGTTTTTT. It is translated as CASRGVNEKLFF.